Presented here are 22 T cell receptor beta chains from one specimen sequenced in a study of tumor and adjacent non-tumor tissue in lung cancer. The library came from three nested PCR rounds adapted from ARM-PCR protocols. TCRdb reanalysed the multiplex PCR reads using MiXCR and keeps one entry per CDR3 protein. The repertoire includes 200,000 to 250,000 distinct CDR3 sequences, approximately 74% of them detected once, and about 23% sits in the top ten. This sample's RNA came from whole unsorted tissue. Sequencing was performed on lung tumor tissue. The receptors come from a man between 60 and 75 years old with non-small cell lung cancer.

The chain has TRBV11-2 and TRBJ2-5, with a weak D call TRBD1 (6 bases). The CDR3 is made up of 17 amino acids. V was cut by 2 bases and J by 4 bases, with 20 bases left in between. Germline CDR1 is SGHAT and CDR2 is FQNNGV. Here the CDR3 DNA reads TGTGCCAGCAGCTTAATAGGGACGCGGACAGTGGGAGAGACCCAGTACTTC. It codes for CASSLIGTRTVGETQYF.

As concerns this clonotype: The germline gene is not matched at one end of the junction; a read error may be the cause. In nucleotides, the CDR3 is TGTGCCGGCAGCCCTTTGGGAGATACGCAGTATTTT. As protein: CAGSPLGDTQYF. The chain combines TRBV11-3 with TRBJ2-3; no clear D. This CDR3 contains 12 residues. Germline V lookup: CDR1 SGHNT, CDR2 YENEEA.

As for this clonotype: The CDR3 does not end in the conserved phenylalanine or tryptophan, so this is likely a read error. The rearrangement links TRBV20-1 to TRBJ2-5; no clear D gene. The CDR3 has 14 amino acids. Germline V gives CDR1 DFQATT, CDR2 SNEGSKA (reference sequence). The CDR3 DNA follows: TGCGGTGCTAGAGATCCGTCTCGGGCGGAGACCCAGTACTCC. Amino acids: CGARDPSRAETQYS.

A note on this clonotype: A read error may produce the germline difference seen at one junction end. The rearrangement joins TRBV20-1 to TRBJ1-6, with 8 positions matching TRBD1. This CDR3 has 16 amino acids. Germline CDR1 and CDR2: DFQATT and SNEGSKA (reference sequence). The CDR3 here is CSARDLRTGNNSLLHF. The CDR3 DNA follows: TGCAGTGCTAGAGATCTCCGGACAGGGAATAATTCACTCCTCCACTTT.

This clonotype was seen a handful of times. The chain is built from TRBV11-1 and TRBJ1-4; D call uncertain. The CDR3 extends over 15 amino acids. Looked up from germline, CDR1 is SGHAT and CDR2 is FQDESV (reference sequence). Deletions cut 5 bases from V and 8 bases from J, with 18 bases between. The CDR3 bases are TGTGCCAGCAGCCCTCGTCGGGATGCGTCCGAAAAACTGTTTTTT. This translates into CASSPRRDASEKLFF.

To note about this clonotype: A read error may be the cause here, since a much bigger clone is one base away. In this CDR3 the conserved last residue, phenylalanine or tryptophan, is missing, so a read error is likely. The chain couples TRBV20-1 to TRBJ2-1; possible D gene TRBD2, 6 bases. CDR1 is DFQATT, CDR2 SNEGSKA, per germline (reference sequence). The CDR3 spans 13 residues. Trimming removed 5 bases from V and 8 bases from J, with 16 bases in between. This CDR3 reads CSAPAEGRYEQFS. The CDR3 DNA sequence: TGCAGTGCTCCAGCGGAGGGTCGGTATGAGCAGTTCTCC.

Regarding this clonotype: The junction differs from germline at one of its ends, possibly a read error. CDR3 amino acids: CASSQDRGRFNGKLFF. CDR3 nucleotide sequence: TGTGCCAGCAGCCAGGACCGGGGCAGGTTTAATGGAAAACTGTTTTTT. This sequence joins TRBV5-6 and TRBJ1-4, with a tentative D call TRBD1 (5 bases). The CDR3 extends over 16 amino acids. From germline, CDR1 is SGHDT and CDR2 YYEEEE.

This clonotype was seen just once. A much larger clone sits a single nucleotide away, making a read error possible. The rearrangement links TRBV29-1 to TRBJ2-3; D unresolved. CDR1 is SQVTM and CDR2 is ANQGSEA in the germline V gene. Trimming took off 1 base at V and 7 bases at J, with 9 bases between the two ends. The CDR3 is 12 residues long. The CDR3 coding sequence is TGCAGCGTTGAAGTAGCAGTGAATACGCAGTATTTT. Encoded protein: CSVEVAVNTQYF.

The chain joins TRBV9 to TRBJ2-7; TRBD2 aligns across 7 bases. J gave up 5 bases and V 0 bases, and 8 bases lay outside the gene matches. Germline V gives CDR1 SGDLS, CDR2 YYNGEE. CDR3 length equals 15 residues. CDR3 nucleotide sequence: TGTGCCAGCAGCGTAGCACCCACTCGGGAGGACGAGCAGTACTTC. It yields the protein CASSVAPTREDEQYF.

Of note for this clonotype: One end of the junction does not line up with germline, which may come from a read error. The chain is built from TRBV6-2 or TRBV6-3 and TRBJ2-3; the match to TRBD2 covers 10 bases. Germline V gene sequence: CDR1 MNHEY, CDR2 SVGEGT. This CDR3 spans 18 amino acids. CDR3 protein: CDSSDDGLLAGLTDTQYF. The CDR3, as DNA: TGTGACAGCAGTGACGATGGGTTACTAGCGGGGCTCACAGATACACAGTATTTT.

In its sample, this clonotype was seen a few times. This may be a read error: a much more frequent sequence differs by one nucleotide. The chain has TRBV5-5 and TRBJ1-1; D perhaps matches TRBD1 (5 bases). Germline values: CDR1 SGHKS, CDR2 YYEKEE (reference sequence). The CDR3 is made up of 16 amino acids. CDR3 protein: CVSSYTSTAQNTEAFF. The CDR3 nucleotides are TGTGTCAGCAGCTACACCTCGACAGCCCAGAACACTGAAGCTTTCTTT.

The chain employs TRBV12-3 or TRBV12-4 and TRBJ1-3, with D possibly matching TRBD1 (5 bases). Trimming shortened V by 2 bases and J by 5 bases, and 13 bases separated the two germline ends. CDR3 length: 15 residues. CDR3 DNA: TGTGCCAGCAGTTTACAGGGTGGGCCTCGAAACACCATATATTTT. This sequence encodes CASSLQGGPRNTIYF.

Comments on this clonotype: At one end, the junction sequence differs from germline, possibly due to a read error. V is TRBV20-1 and J is TRBJ2-7; 8 positions agree with TRBD1. The germline V gene encodes CDR1 DFQATT and CDR2 SNEGSKA (reference sequence). The CDR3 covers 15 residues. The CDR3 is CNARDSAGGYYKQYF. As DNA, the CDR3 is TGCAATGCTAGAGATTCGGCAGGGGGCTATTACAAGCAGTACTTC.

The count of this clonotype is one. The chain employs TRBV6-5 and TRBJ1-2; D unclear. This CDR3 region has 13 residues. Germline V gives CDR1 MNHEY, CDR2 SVGAGI. Trimming shortened V by 6 bases and J by 8 bases, and 16 bases separated the two germline ends. The CDR3 loop is CASSRPRSGGYTF. DNA for the CDR3: TGTGCCAGCAGCCGACCAAGGAGCGGCGGCTACACCTTC.

With respect to this clonotype: This could be a read error, since a much larger clone is one nucleotide away. The rearrangement links TRBV12-3 or TRBV12-4 to TRBJ1-5; the D gene is possibly TRBD1 (5 bases). CDR3 length equals 15 residues. V lost 3 bases and J lost 6, with 15 bases in between. The CDR3 is CASSLILGEGQPQHF. CDR3 nucleotide sequence: TGTGCCAGCAGTTTGATATTGGGGGAAGGTCAGCCCCAGCATTTT.

On this clonotype itself: A much larger clonotype is one base distant, so this may be a read error. V gene TRBV29-1 combines with J gene TRBJ2-2, with D maybe TRBD1 (6 bases). CDR1 SQVTM and CDR2 ANQGSEA come from the germline V gene. There are 15 residues in the CDR3. V dropped 6 bases and J dropped 1 base, with 15 bases sitting between them. CDR3 in amino acids: CSVVFGQLNTGELFF. For the CDR3, the DNA is TGCAGCGTCGTATTTGGACAGTTGAACACCGGGGAGCTGTTTTTT.

The sample holds a few counts of this clonotype. The chain couples TRBV5-1 to TRBJ2-7; 11 nucleotides agree with TRBD2. J was trimmed by 4 bases and V by 4 bases; bases with no gene match: 7. The germline V gene encodes CDR1 SGHRS and CDR2 YFSETQ. This CDR3 spans 15 amino acids. The CDR3 sequence: CASSPPGTSGYEQYF. The CDR3 nucleotides read TGCGCCAGCAGCCCGCCCGGGACTAGCGGTTACGAGCAGTACTTC.

Concerning this clonotype itself: The junction shows a germline mismatch at one end, possibly a read error. CDR3 region: CSVEGGRVGETQYF. CDR3 nucleotides: TGCAGCGTTGAAGGCGGGAGGGTCGGTGAGACCCAATACTTC. The chain joins TRBV29-1 to TRBJ2-5; 9 bases line up with TRBD2. The CDR3 consists of 14 residues. Germline lookup yields CDR1 SQVTM and CDR2 ANQGSEA.

The chain carries TRBV20-1 and TRBJ2-3, with 7 bases lining up with TRBD2. With 3 bases clipped from V and 8 bases from J, the junction kept 8 bases outside the gene matches. The CDR3 totals 13 residues. Germline CDR1 DFQATT, CDR2 SNEGSKA (reference sequence). CDR3 loop: CSASTGTTFTQYF. DNA for the CDR3: TGCAGTGCTAGCACCGGGACTACCTTTACGCAGTATTTT.

This clonotype has only a few counts. V and J are TRBV5-4 and TRBJ1-6, with TRBD1 as a possible D gene (6 bases). Trimming removed 0 bases from V and 4 bases from J, with 11 bases in between. The germline V gene has CDR1 SGHNT and CDR2 YYREEE (reference sequence). The CDR3 totals 16 residues. This CDR3 is CASSLVGRGYNSPLHF. Written as DNA, the CDR3 is TGTGCCAGCAGCTTGGTTGGCAGGGGATATAATTCACCCCTCCACTTT.

In regard to this clonotype: A read error may account for a junction end that differs from germline. This chain uses TRBV12-3 or TRBV12-4 with TRBJ1-1, with D unresolved. This CDR3 is built from 11 residues. CDR3 residues: CASSLNPEDFF. The DNA for the CDR3 is TGTGCCAGCAGTTTAAACCCTGAAGATTTCTTT.

CDR3 sequence reads: CASSLVRRRWPVDTQYF. CDR3 in DNA: TGTGCCAGCAGCTTAGTTCGTAGGCGCTGGCCGGTGGATACGCAGTATTTT. V and J are TRBV11-3 and TRBJ2-3, with D unresolved. Germline lookup yields CDR1 SGHNT and CDR2 YENEEA. The CDR3 length is 17 residues. Trimming shortened V by 1 base and J by 6 bases, and 20 bases separated the two germline ends.